The 22 T cell receptor beta chains presented below share a single source sample, sequenced in a study of shared clonotypes between healthy human individuals. Cells designated naive CD8 were CD45RO-negative and were positively selected for CCR7, with terminally differentiated effector memory CD45RA+ cells excluded. Repertoires were generated with immunoSEQ multiplex PCR, while TCRdb's copy carries only in-frame clones and drops some. The sample lists about 2.2 million clones; roughly 95% were seen once. Material: naive CD8+ T cells from PBMCs. These receptors were taken from a young man in good health. Some clones in this sample may be carry-over from other donors' samples.

The chain is built from TRBV27 and TRBJ2-1; 10 bases map to TRBD1. Trimming cost V 7 bases and J 4 bases; bases outside gene matches: 4. Per the germline V gene, CDR1 is MNHEY and CDR2 is SMNVEV (reference sequence). The CDR3 spans 14 residues. The chain's CDR3 is CASKGTGVYNEQFF. The CDR3 nucleotides are TGTGCCAGCAAAGGGACAGGGGTTTACAATGAGCAGTTCTTC.

The CDR3 coding sequence is TGTGCCAGCAGAGCTACTCCAGGACTCCAAGAGACCCAGTACTTC. Translation gives CASRATPGLQETQYF. The V and J genes are TRBV6-4 and TRBJ2-5, with D possibly being TRBD2 (5 bases). CDR3 size: 15 residues. With 6 bases removed from V and 1 base from J, the gap between germline ends came to 15 bases. The germline CDR1 and CDR2 sequences are MRHNA and SNTAGT.

The chain uses TRBV15 and TRBJ2-3; D not certain. V was clipped by 8 bases and J by 7 bases, with 10 bases between them. The CDR3 contains 11 residues. Germline CDR1 reads LNHNV; CDR2 reads YYDKDF (reference sequence). CDR3 loop: CATGYANTQYF. The CDR3 nucleotides read TGTGCCACCGGATACGCCAATACGCAGTATTTT.

The chain links TRBV7-8 to TRBJ1-1, with no clear D. Germline lookup yields CDR1 SGHVS and CDR2 FQNEAQ. CDR3 length: 12 residues. V was trimmed by 6 bases and J by 1 base, leaving 6 bases between them. DNA of the CDR3: TGTGCCAGCAGTTATAAGAACACTGAAGCTTTCTTT. Protein: CASSYKNTEAFF.

The chain joins TRBV2 to TRBJ1-2, with 7 bases fitting TRBD1. Germline V gene data show CDR1 as SNHLY and CDR2 as FYNNEI. The ends lost 6 bases at V and 8 bases at J; junction bases unmatched: 12. This CDR3 spans 14 amino acids. The CDR3 loop reads CASRWDRKGEGYTF. For the CDR3, the DNA is TGTGCCAGCAGGTGGGACAGAAAGGGAGAGGGCTACACCTTC. Using reference TRBV2 and TRBJ1-2 for the parts outside the CDR3, the full variable domain is EPEVTQTPSHQVTQMGQEVILRCVPISNHLYFYWYRQILGQKVEFLVSFYNNEISEKSEIFDDQFSVERPDGSNFTLKIRSTKLEDSAMYFCASRWDRKGEGYTFGSGTRLTVV.

The V call is TRBV19, the J call TRBJ1-2, with D hard to call. V lost 5 bases and J 7 bases, leaving 14 bases between the germline ends. Germline V gene lookup returns CDR1 LNHDA and CDR2 SQIVND (reference sequence). The CDR3 runs 13 residues. The CDR3 sequence: CASSPDPTAGYTF. The CDR3 region has the DNA TGTGCCAGTAGTCCAGATCCGACGGCTGGCTACACCTTC.

V usage is TRBV19 and J usage is TRBJ1-5, with D hard to call. Trimming pared 6 bases from V and 0 bases from J, leaving 15 bases between. There are 16 residues in the CDR3. CDR1 and CDR2 from the germline V gene are LNHDA and SQIVND (reference sequence). CDR3 sequence: CASSPTQDGSNQPQHF. The CDR3 DNA sequence: TGTGCCAGTAGCCCGACCCAGGACGGTAGCAATCAGCCCCAGCATTTT.

V and J are TRBV27 and TRBJ2-5; 8 bases line up with TRBD1. The CDR3 runs 13 residues. Trimming at V came to 5 bases and at J to 4 bases, leaving 3 bases not matched to a gene. Per the germline V gene, CDR1 is MNHEY and CDR2 is SMNVEV (reference sequence). CDR3 protein: CASSATGGETQYF. The CDR3 bases are TGTGCCAGCAGTGCCACAGGGGGAGAGACCCAGTACTTC.

This chain joins TRBV15 and TRBJ2-7, with unresolved D. V lost 1 base to trimming and J lost 0 bases, with 7 bases between them. CDR1 LNHNV and CDR2 YYDKDF come from the germline V gene (reference sequence). The CDR3 has 14 residues. CDR3 nucleotides: TGTGCCACCAGCAGAGCAACATACTCCTACGAGCAGTACTTC. It codes for CATSRATYSYEQYF.

This chain uses TRBV7-9 with TRBJ2-5; maybe TRBD2 (6 bases). The length of the CDR3 is 15 residues. Trimming removed 4 bases at V and 5 bases at J, with 17 bases between. Germline-derived CDR1 and CDR2 are SEHNR and FQNEAQ (reference sequence). In nucleotides, the CDR3 is TGTGCCAGCAGCTCTTGGGGGACTCCGGGGGAGACCCAGTACTTC. Translation gives CASSSWGTPGETQYF.

Here the CDR3 reads CASSLDASGNEQFF. As DNA, the CDR3 is TGTGCCAGCAGCTTAGATGCTAGCGGCAATGAGCAGTTCTTC. This rearrangement joins TRBV7-9 to TRBJ2-1; TRBD2 matches 7 bases. The V segment lost 1 base and the J segment 6 bases; nucleotides outside the gene matches: 3. This CDR3 has 14 residues. Germline lookup yields CDR1 SEHNR and CDR2 FQNEAQ (reference sequence).

The rearrangement uses TRBV28 and TRBJ1-1; 7 bases are shared with TRBD1. CDR3 length: 17 amino acids. Per the germline V gene, CDR1 is MDHEN and CDR2 is SYDVKM. Trimming at V came to 3 bases and at J to 3 bases, leaving 13 bases not matched to a gene. The CDR3 sequence: CASSFPNPGGEDTEAFF. For the CDR3, the DNA is TGTGCCAGCAGTTTCCCCAACCCAGGGGGAGAGGACACTGAAGCTTTCTTT.

The chain employs TRBV13 and TRBJ1-1; D is possibly TRBD1 (5 bases). CDR3 length equals 17 residues. Looked up from germline, CDR1 is PRHDT and CDR2 is FYEKMQ (reference sequence). V was pared by 4 bases and J by 2 bases, with 20 bases between. The CDR3 sequence: CASSSLFNPQGNTEAFF. DNA of the CDR3: TGTGCCAGCAGCTCCCTCTTCAACCCCCAGGGAAACACTGAAGCTTTCTTT. The whole variable domain, filled in from reference TRBV13 and TRBJ1-1, reads AAGVIQSPRHLIKEKRETATLKCYPIPRHDTVYWYQQGPGQDPQFLISFYEKMQSDKGSIPDRFSAQQFSDYHSELNMSSLELGDSALYFCASSSLFNPQGNTEAFFGQGTRLTVV.

The V gene is TRBV11-2, the J gene TRBJ2-7; a weak D match, TRBD2 (5 bases). Trimming removed 5 bases from V and 7 bases from J, with 21 bases in between. The CDR3 length is 15 residues. Looked up from germline, CDR1 is SGHAT and CDR2 is FQNNGV. The DNA for the CDR3 is TGTGCCAGCAGCGTTCAGATCGAGGGCCCGAGGGAGCAGTACTTC. Its translation is CASSVQIEGPREQYF. Full variable domain (remainder filled in from reference TRBV11-2 and TRBJ2-7): EAGVAQSPRYKIIEKRQSVAFWCNPISGHATLYWYQQILGQGPKLLIQFQNNGVVDDSQLPKDRFSAERLKGVDSTLKIQPAKLEDSAVYLCASSVQIEGPREQYFGPGTRLTVT.

This chain uses TRBV27 with TRBJ2-7; D not certain. Trimming took 3 bases from V and 5 from J, leaving 14 bases between them. The V gene's germline CDR1 is MNHEY and CDR2 SMNVEV (reference sequence). This CDR3 contains 14 residues. The CDR3 nucleotides are TGTGCCAGCAGTTTGGTCGGGTCGTATCACGAGCAGTACTTC. Protein sequence: CASSLVGSYHEQYF.

This chain connects TRBV27 to TRBJ2-7; the D is unclear. Germline V CDR1 and CDR2: MNHEY, SMNVEV (reference sequence). V dropped 10 bases and J dropped 0 bases, with 10 bases sitting between them. This CDR3 region has 12 residues. This CDR3 is CATGLGSYEQYF. DNA of the CDR3: TGTGCCACCGGTTTGGGCTCCTACGAGCAGTACTTC.

This rearrangement joins TRBV7-8 to TRBJ2-7, with 8 bases lining up with TRBD1. With V trimmed by 2 bases and J by 0 bases, 6 bases remained unmatched. CDR1 is SGHVS and CDR2 is FQNEAQ in the germline V gene. The CDR3 loop spans 16 amino acids. The CDR3 here is CASSLLMTGDSYEQYF. CDR3 DNA sequence: TGTGCCAGCAGCTTACTTATGACAGGGGACTCCTACGAGCAGTACTTC. Complete variable domain (other parts from reference TRBV7-8 and TRBJ2-7): GAGVSQSPRYKVAKRGQDVALRCDPISGHVSLFWYQQALGQGPEFLTYFQNEAQLDKSGLPSDRFFAERPEGSVSTLKIQRTQQEDSAVYLCASSLLMTGDSYEQYFGPGTRLTVT.

The chain employs TRBV28 and TRBJ1-4; 7 positions match TRBD1. Germline assignment: CDR1 MDHEN and CDR2 SYDVKM. The CDR3 has 15 amino acids. Losses at the gene ends were 5 bases for V and 8 bases for J; bases not matched to a gene: 11. CDR3 protein: CASSPMTGHREKLFF. DNA of the CDR3: TGTGCCAGCAGTCCCATGACAGGGCATCGGGAAAAACTGTTTTTT.

This clone showed up just a few times. The V gene is TRBV10-3, the J gene TRBJ1-1; a weak D match, TRBD1 (5 bases). The CDR3 is 13 amino acids. V was clipped by 6 bases and J by 1 base, with 9 bases between them. CDR1 and CDR2 (germline): ENHRY, SYGVKD. The DNA for the CDR3 is TGTGCCATCAGAGGGGTACAGAACACTGAAGCTTTCTTT. Translated, it gives CAIRGVQNTEAFF.

This clone is a singleton in its sample. The chain is built from TRBV10-3 and TRBJ2-3; 12 positions match TRBD1. V was pared by 4 bases and J by 4 bases, with 6 bases of the junction left unmatched. Per the germline V gene, CDR1 is ENHRY and CDR2 is SYGVKD. This CDR3 is 16 amino acids long. The chain's CDR3 is CAISGQGQGAPDTQYF. CDR3 DNA: TGTGCCATCAGTGGGCAGGGACAGGGGGCCCCAGATACGCAGTATTTT.

This chain uses TRBV4-1 with TRBJ2-2; the match to TRBD2 covers 10 bases. Germline values: CDR1 MGHRA, CDR2 YSYEKL. The V segment lost 1 base and the J segment 7 bases; nucleotides outside the gene matches: 6. There are 16 residues in the CDR3. The CDR3 DNA reads TGCGCCAGCAGCCAAGTCCAGCGGGAGGGCCTCGGGGAGCTGTTTTTT. Translated: CASSQVQREGLGELFF.

The rearrangement links TRBV6-5 to TRBJ2-1; D call uncertain. V gave up 6 bases and J gave up 2 bases, with 11 bases separating them. CDR1 and CDR2 (germline): MNHEY, SVGAGI. This CDR3 is built from 14 residues. CDR3 loop: CASSYGQPYNEQFF. CDR3 nucleotides: TGTGCCAGCAGCTACGGTCAGCCCTACAATGAGCAGTTCTTC.